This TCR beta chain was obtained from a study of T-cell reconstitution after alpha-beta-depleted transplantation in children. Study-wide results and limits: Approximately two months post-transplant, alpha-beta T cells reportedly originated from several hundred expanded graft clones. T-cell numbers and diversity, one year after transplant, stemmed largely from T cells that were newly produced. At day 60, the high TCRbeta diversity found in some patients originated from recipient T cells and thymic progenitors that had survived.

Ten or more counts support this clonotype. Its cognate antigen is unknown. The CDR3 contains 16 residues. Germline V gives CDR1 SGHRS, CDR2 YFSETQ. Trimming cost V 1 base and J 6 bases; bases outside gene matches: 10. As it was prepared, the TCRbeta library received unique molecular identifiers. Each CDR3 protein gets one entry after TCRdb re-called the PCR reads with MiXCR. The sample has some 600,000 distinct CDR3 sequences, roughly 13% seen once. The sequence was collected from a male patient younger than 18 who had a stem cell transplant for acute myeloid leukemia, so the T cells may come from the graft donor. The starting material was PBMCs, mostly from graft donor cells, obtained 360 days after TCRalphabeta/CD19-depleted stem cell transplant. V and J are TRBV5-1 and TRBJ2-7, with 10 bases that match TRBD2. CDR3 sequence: CASSLFRAGGFREQYF. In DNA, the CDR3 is TGCGCCAGCAGCTTGTTTCGAGCGGGAGGGTTTCGCGAGCAGTACTTC.